What follows are 14 T cell receptor beta chains derived from one specimen sequenced in a study of CD8 T cells in Susac syndrome. The RNA input was roughly 0.5 to 1 ug, and it was reverse transcribed with random hexamers. TCRdb reanalysed the immunoSEQ multiplex PCR reads using MiXCR and keeps one entry per CDR3 protein. The table shows approximately 230,000 distinct CDR3 sequences, with about 94% occurring only once. Sequenced: CD4+ T cells from PBMCs. These receptors were collected from a human donor with multiple sclerosis.

This clonotype was observed once. The rearrangement links TRBV4-1 to TRBJ1-5; D ambiguous. V lost 2 bases and J lost 7, with 18 bases in between. Germline CDR1 MGHRA, CDR2 YSYEKL. The CDR3 covers 16 residues. CDR3 loop: CASSQILTIEGQPQHF. CDR3 nucleotides: TGCGCCAGCAGCCAAATACTTACAATCGAAGGACAGCCCCAGCATTTT.

This chain uses TRBV18 with TRBJ2-2; 7 bases agree with TRBD1. V trimming: 2 bases; J trimming: 3 bases; junction bases outside the gene matches: 3. The V gene's germline CDR1 is KGHSH and CDR2 LQKENI. The CDR3 has 15 amino acids. In nucleotides, the CDR3 is TGTGCCAGCTCACCAATTACAGGGGACACCGGGGAGCTGTTTTTT. This translates into CASSPITGDTGELFF.

This clonotype occurred a few times. This rearrangement joins TRBV6-1 to TRBJ2-2, with 12 bases identical to TRBD2. CDR1 MNHNS and CDR2 SASEGT come from the germline V gene. The CDR3 is 16 amino acids. After removal of 8 bases from V and 1 base from J, the junction contained 5 bases not matched to a gene. CDR3 residues: CASLGLAGLNTGELFF. CDR3 nucleotides: TGTGCCAGCCTTGGACTAGCGGGATTGAACACCGGGGAGCTGTTTTTT.

This chain uses TRBV12-3 or TRBV12-4 with TRBJ2-5, with TRBD1 matching 7 bases. V lost 10 bases and J lost 7; bases outside the gene matches: 15. This CDR3 contains 14 residues. CDR3 protein: CATTTGSSFGTQYF. CDR3 nucleotide sequence: TGTGCCACCACGACAGGGTCGAGTTTCGGGACCCAGTACTTC.

This chain joins TRBV30 and TRBJ1-2, with a tentative D call TRBD1 (5 bases). The germline V gene encodes CDR1 GTSNPN and CDR2 SVGIG (reference sequence). The V end lost 4 bases, the J end lost 8 bases, and 8 bases lay between the germline ends. The CDR3 is 10 residues long. The CDR3 protein is CAWNGGGYTF. CDR3 sequence (DNA): TGTGCCTGGAATGGGGGGGGCTACACCTTC.

This chain uses TRBV29-1 with TRBJ2-5; 11 bases fit TRBD2. Germline CDR1 reads SQVTM; CDR2 reads ANQGSEA. The V segment lost 7 bases and the J segment 4 bases; nucleotides outside the gene matches: 8. The CDR3 runs to 14 residues. CDR3 sequence reads: CSAIHGLAGETQYF. CDR3 nucleotides: TGCAGCGCCATCCACGGACTAGCGGGAGAGACCCAGTACTTC.

The chain couples TRBV19 to TRBJ1-1; D is unresolved. Germline-derived CDR1 and CDR2 are LNHDA and SQIVND (reference sequence). V lost 7 bases and J lost 0, with 9 bases in between. This CDR3 has 13 amino acids. The CDR3 nucleotides are TGTGCCAGTACAGCCGATATGAACACTGAAGCTTTCTTT. The encoded protein is CASTADMNTEAFF.

This rearrangement joins TRBV15 to TRBJ2-7; no definite D call. This CDR3 has 12 residues. V lost 2 bases, J lost 7 bases, and 9 bases lay in between. CDR1 is LNHNV, CDR2 YYDKDF, per germline (reference sequence). In nucleotides, the CDR3 is TGTGCCACCAGCAGACTTCCAGGTGAGCAGTACTTC. Encoded protein: CATSRLPGEQYF.

The genes are TRBV6-1 and TRBJ2-1, with unresolved D. V lost 5 bases and J lost 5, with 28 bases in between. The CDR3 contains 19 residues. Germline V gene lookup returns CDR1 MNHNS and CDR2 SASEGT. CDR3 bases: TGTGCCAGCAGTCGAATTACCTACTCGGCGGCAGATAAAGACAATGAGCAGTTCTTC. Translating gives CASSRITYSAADKDNEQFF.

V gene TRBV19 combines with J gene TRBJ2-1; D is tentatively TRBD1 or TRBD2 (6 bases each). This CDR3 is 12 amino acids long. CDR1 LNHDA and CDR2 SQIVND come from the germline V gene (reference sequence). V lost 4 bases, J lost 12 bases, and 13 bases lay in between. The DNA for the CDR3 is TGTGCCAGTAGTACCGCCGGAGGGGGGCAGTTCTTC. Its translation: CASSTAGGGQFF. The entire variable domain, with the rest obtained from reference TRBV19 and TRBJ2-1, is as follows: DGGITQSPKYLFRKEGQNVTLSCEQNLNHDAMYWYRQDPGQGLRLIYYSQIVNDFQKGDIAEGYSVSREKKESFPLTVTSAQKNPTAFYLCASSTAGGGQFFGPGTRLTVL.

This rearrangement joins TRBV3-1 to TRBJ2-5; D ambiguous. The CDR3 has 11 amino acids. V dropped 3 bases and J dropped 3 bases, with 2 bases sitting between them. Germline V gene data show CDR1 as LGHDT and CDR2 as YNNKEL (reference sequence). In nucleotides, the CDR3 is TGTGCCAGCAGCCACAAAGAGACCCAGTACTTC. Translated: CASSHKETQYF.

The chain joins TRBV18 to TRBJ1-2; 12 bases fit TRBD1. The CDR3 covers 17 residues. The germline V gene encodes CDR1 KGHSH and CDR2 LQKENI. J gave up 5 bases and V 3 bases, and 10 bases lay outside the gene matches. Here the CDR3 reads CASSPGTGGASWYGYTF. The CDR3 nucleotides read TGTGCCAGCTCACCTGGGACAGGGGGCGCAAGTTGGTATGGCTACACCTTC. Combining the CDR3 with reference TRBV18 and TRBJ1-2 gives the whole variable domain NAGVMQNPRHLVRRRGQEARLRCSPMKGHSHVYWYRQLPEEGLKFMVYLQKENIIDESGMPKERFSAEFPKEGPSILRIQQVVRGDSAAYFCASSPGTGGASWYGYTFGSGTRLTVV.

The CDR3 region is CASRPGWLAETQYF. Here the CDR3 DNA reads TGTGCCAGCAGGCCCGGGTGGCTAGCCGAGACCCAGTACTTC. The chain employs TRBV6-1 and TRBJ2-5; D might be TRBD2 (5 bases). The length of the CDR3 is 14 residues. The germline V and J ends were trimmed by 6 bases and 5 bases, with 16 bases remaining between them. CDR1 is MNHNS and CDR2 is SASEGT in the germline V gene.

The chain couples TRBV7-2 to TRBJ2-5; 7 positions agree with TRBD2. Germline CDR1 and CDR2: SGHTA and FQGNSA. The CDR3 spans 14 residues. V lost 0 bases and J lost 4; bases outside the gene matches: 2. The CDR3 bases are TGTGCCAGCAGCTTAGCGCGGGGGACAGAGACCCAGTACTTC. Translation: CASSLARGTETQYF.